This T cell receptor (beta chain) was documented in a study of response to subunit inactivated influenza vaccine. The study's findings and limits: Authors suggested that a seasonal influenza vaccination recruits few new T cells each time.

From the RT-PCR reads, TCRdb called clonotypes with MiXCR, one entry per CDR3 protein. The sample yields about 570,000 distinct CDR3 sequences, approximately 10% seen once. This CDR3 is 14 amino acids long. J lost 6 bases, V lost 7 bases, and 5 bases had no gene match. The germline CDR1 and CDR2 sequences are ENHRY and SYGVKD. Concerning this clonotype itself: Its antigen is not known.

The source was PBMCs from blood, collected on the day of vaccination. This sequence was found in a man in his fifties who received an inactivated influenza vaccine. The genes are TRBV10-3 and TRBJ2-1; 11 bases align to TRBD2. This CDR3 reads CAIKLAGAGNEQFF. The CDR3 nucleotides are TGTGCCATCAAACTAGCGGGAGCCGGCAATGAGCAGTTCTTC.